This T cell receptor (beta chain) was recorded in a study of technical replicates of blood from a handful of donors. Repertoires were generated with immunoSEQ multiplex PCR, while TCRdb's copy carries only in-frame clones and drops some. The top ten hold around 0.15% of the sample, which has around 80,000 clones, 95% to 98% seen once. Germline CDR1 reads DFQATT; CDR2 reads SNEGSKA (reference sequence). This CDR3 has 11 residues. This sequence originates from a human donor in good health. The chain carries TRBV20-1 and TRBJ2-5; D perhaps matches TRBD1 (6 bases). The sequencing input was T cells isolated from PBMCs. The CDR3 coding sequence is TGCAGCCCCGAACAGGGAGAGACCCAGTACTTC. Amino acids: CSPEQGETQYF.